Listed here are 2 T cell receptor beta chains from one sample, sequenced in a study of radiation and T cells in renal cell carcinoma. Time point in this sample: blood 4 weeks post-SBRT, at nephrectomy. Treatment meaning: 15 Gy SBRT to primary tumor, nephrectomy 4 weeks later. Data came from immunoSEQ multiplex PCR; TCRdb stores just in-frame clones and leaves some out. The profile shows about 77,000 clones, 75% to 90% of them singletons. Sequences were derived from blood, sampled from a patient whose treatment included radiotherapy and nephrectomy. The receptors come from a woman in her fifties or sixties with renal cell carcinoma.

The gene calls are TRBV27 and TRBJ2-2; 7 bases align to TRBD1. V lost 10 bases and J lost 1; bases outside the gene matches: 9. Germline-derived CDR1 and CDR2 are MNHEY and SMNVEV (reference sequence). There are 15 residues in the CDR3. The CDR3 DNA sequence: TGTGCCACCGGGACAGCCCTAATGAACACCGGGGAGCTGTTTTTT. Protein sequence: CATGTALMNTGELFF.

This clone was counted only a few times. The J gene is TRBJ1-4, the V gene TRBV7-9; D not resolved. This CDR3 has 14 amino acids. Looked up from germline, CDR1 is SEHNR and CDR2 is FQNEAQ (reference sequence). The V end lost 7 bases, the J end lost 7 bases, and 16 bases lay between the germline ends. In DNA, the CDR3 is TGTGCCAGCAACGATTACAAGTTGGGTGAAAAACTGTTTTTT. It yields the protein CASNDYKLGEKLFF. Based on the CDR3 plus reference TRBV7-9 and TRBJ1-4, the full variable domain is DTGVSQNPRHKITKRGQNVTFRCDPISEHNRLYWYRQTLGQGPEFLTYFQNEAQLEKSRLLSDRFSAERPKGSFSTLEIQRTEQGDSAMYLCASNDYKLGEKLFFGSGTQLSVL.